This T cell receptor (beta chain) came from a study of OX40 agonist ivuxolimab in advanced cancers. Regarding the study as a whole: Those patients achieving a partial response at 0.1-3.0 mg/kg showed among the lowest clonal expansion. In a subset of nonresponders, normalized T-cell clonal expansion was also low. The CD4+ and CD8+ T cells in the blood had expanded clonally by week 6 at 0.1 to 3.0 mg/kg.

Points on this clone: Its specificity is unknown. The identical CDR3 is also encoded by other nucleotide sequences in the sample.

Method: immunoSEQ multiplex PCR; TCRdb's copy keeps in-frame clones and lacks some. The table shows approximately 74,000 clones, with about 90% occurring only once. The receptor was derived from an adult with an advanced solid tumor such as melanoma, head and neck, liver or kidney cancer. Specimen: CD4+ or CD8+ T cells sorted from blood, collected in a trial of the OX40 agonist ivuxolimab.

The CDR3 loop is CASSLSNTGELFF. The CDR3 DNA follows: TGTGCCAGCAGTTTAAGTAACACCGGGGAGCTGTTTTTT. The chain employs TRBV27 and TRBJ2-2; D is unresolved. The CDR3 has 13 residues. Germline CDR1 reads MNHEY; CDR2 reads SMNVEV (reference sequence). V dropped 2 bases and J dropped 2 bases, with 3 bases sitting between them.